The 12 T cell receptor beta chains below were found in one sample sequenced in a study of identical twins. TCRdb analysed the 5' RACE reads with MiXCR anew, one entry per CDR3 protein. The table lists some 730,000 distinct CDR3 sequences, 18% of them singletons. The data were also submitted as part of a second study, on T cells expressing NK-cell markers.

The specimen sequenced was PBMCs. The source of these receptors is a woman younger than 35 in good health.

The chain combines TRBV12-3 or TRBV12-4 with TRBJ1-3, with a possible D match to TRBD1 (6 bases). The CDR3 covers 15 residues. V gave up 5 bases and J gave up 0 bases, with 11 bases separating them. This CDR3 reads CASSTGLNSGNTIYF. The CDR3 coding sequence is TGTGCCAGCAGTACAGGGCTAAACTCTGGAAACACCATATATTTT.

The J gene is TRBJ1-6, the V gene TRBV12-3 or TRBV12-4, with a weak D call TRBD1 (6 bases). The V gene lost 1 base and the J gene lost 9 bases, with 10 bases spanning the gap. The CDR3 has 14 amino acids. CDR3 in amino acids: CASSLEGGRSPLHF. Written as DNA, the CDR3 is TGTGCCAGCAGTTTAGAGGGGGGGCGTTCACCCCTCCACTTT.

This clonotype was counted ten times or more. This chain uses TRBV6-2 or TRBV6-3 with TRBJ2-1, with 8 bases lining up with TRBD2. The CDR3 sequence is 14 residues long. Germline trimming cut 2 bases from V and 8 bases from J; bases unmatched to any gene: 5. Germline V gene lookup returns CDR1 MNHEY and CDR2 SVGEGT. In DNA, the CDR3 is TGTGCCAGCAGTTACGACTCACTAGCGGATGAGCAGTTCTTC. Residues: CASSYDSLADEQFF.

CDR3 protein: CASSQGGGSPLHF. The CDR3 coding sequence is TGCGCCAGCAGTCAAGGAGGGGGTTCACCCCTCCACTTT. The J gene is TRBJ1-6, the V gene TRBV5-1; possibly TRBD1 for D (6 bases). Germline V lookup: CDR1 SGHRS, CDR2 YFSETQ. The CDR3 consists of 13 residues. Trimming took off 5 bases at V and 9 bases at J, with 12 bases between the two ends. Filled out from reference TRBV5-1 and TRBJ1-6, the complete variable domain reads KAGVTQTPRYLIKTRGQQVTLSCSPISGHRSVSWYQQTPGQGLQFLFEYFSETQRNKGNFPGRFSGRQFSNSRSEMNVSTLELGDSALYLCASSQGGGSPLHFGNGTRLTVT.

The chain employs TRBV20-1 and TRBJ2-7, with D perhaps matching TRBD1 or TRBD2 (5 bases each). Trimming left V 3 bases short and J 7 bases short, with 19 bases between. The CDR3 covers 14 residues. In germline, CDR1 is DFQATT, CDR2 SNEGSKA (reference sequence). The CDR3 nucleotides read TGCAGTGCTAGGTTACGTGGGGGATCCAGGGAGCAGTACTTC. Translated, it gives CSARLRGGSREQYF.

This clonotype was counted between two and nine times. The chain employs TRBV7-9 and TRBJ1-1; 9 nucleotides match TRBD1. CDR1 and CDR2 (germline): SEHNR, FQNEAQ (reference sequence). The CDR3 sequence is 15 residues long. V trimming: 2 bases; J trimming: 5 bases; junction bases outside the gene matches: 6. The CDR3 DNA sequence: TGTGCCAGCAGCTTATCCTACAGGGGGCCGACTGAAGCTTTCTTT. It translates to CASSLSYRGPTEAFF.

The chain has TRBV2 and TRBJ2-5; TRBD1 agrees at 7 bases. Trimming cost V 4 bases and J 5 bases; bases outside gene matches: 10. The CDR3 runs 15 residues. In germline, CDR1 is SNHLY, CDR2 FYNNEI. DNA of the CDR3: TGTGCCAGCAGTGGAGGGGGCGGTAGTGGGGAGACCCAGTACTTC. Amino acid sequence: CASSGGGGSGETQYF. Filled out from reference TRBV2 and TRBJ2-5, the complete variable domain reads EPEVTQTPSHQVTQMGQEVILRCVPISNHLYFYWYRQILGQKVEFLVSFYNNEISEKSEIFDDQFSVERPDGSNFTLKIRSTKLEDSAMYFCASSGGGGSGETQYFGPGTRLLVL.

This clonotype was observed a few times. This chain joins TRBV6-2 or TRBV6-3 and TRBJ2-1, with a possible D match to TRBD2 (6 bases). CDR1 is MNHEY and CDR2 is SVGEGT in the germline V gene. This CDR3 comprises 14 residues. Trimming pared 6 bases from V and 4 bases from J, leaving 13 bases between. The CDR3 bases are TGTGCCAGCAGCATAGCGGACCTTTACAATGAGCAGTTCTTC. Translating gives CASSIADLYNEQFF.

This clonotype turned up a few times. The genes are TRBV20-1 and TRBJ1-2, with 8 positions matching TRBD1. Germline V gives CDR1 DFQATT, CDR2 SNEGSKA (reference sequence). Losses at the gene ends were 3 bases for V and 8 bases for J; bases not matched to a gene: 5. The CDR3 loop spans 12 amino acids. CDR3 DNA: TGCAGTGCTAGTGACAGGGGCGGAGGCTACACCTTC. Residues: CSASDRGGGYTF.

This chain links TRBV5-6 with TRBJ2-7; possible D gene TRBD1, 5 bases. V was clipped by 0 bases and J by 2 bases, with 9 bases between them. The CDR3 loop spans 14 amino acids. Germline loops: CDR1 SGHDT, CDR2 YYEEEE. This CDR3 reads CASSLGVGAYEQYF. In DNA form, the CDR3 reads TGTGCCAGCAGCTTGGGAGTAGGGGCCTACGAGCAGTACTTC.

This clonotype was recorded once. J is TRBJ2-3 and V is TRBV3-1; no clear D. V dropped 6 bases and J dropped 8 bases, with 15 bases sitting between them. Germline-derived CDR1 and CDR2 are LGHDT and YNNKEL (reference sequence). The CDR3 sequence is 13 residues long. The DNA of the CDR3 is TGTGCCAGCAGACTAACTTCGGATAGTACGCAGTATTTT. Amino acids: CASRLTSDSTQYF.

The V gene is TRBV7-2, the J gene TRBJ1-1, with 8 nucleotides matching TRBD1. J gave up 11 bases and V 5 bases, and 10 bases lay outside the gene matches. Germline CDR1 is SGHTA and CDR2 is FQGNSA. CDR3 length: 13 residues. CDR3 nucleotides: TGTGCCAGCAGCCCAAACAGGGGGACAGCTGCTTTCTTT. This encodes CASSPNRGTAAFF.